This T cell receptor (beta chain) was obtained from a study of OX40 agonist ivuxolimab in advanced cancers. Method: immunoSEQ multiplex PCR; TCRdb's copy keeps in-frame clones and lacks some. The table records under 60,000 clones, approximately 86% of them present only once. This CDR3 has 15 residues. Germline V gene sequence: CDR1 SEHNR, CDR2 FQNEAQ (reference sequence). Sample: CD4+ or CD8+ T cells sorted from blood, taken in a trial of the OX40 agonist ivuxolimab. The sequence came from an adult with an advanced solid tumor such as melanoma, head and neck, liver or kidney cancer. The chain employs TRBV7-9 and TRBJ2-5; 7 bases match TRBD2. TRBJ2-7 matches the DNA end more closely, so the J call is doubtful. Here the CDR3 reads CASSPSGTTSYEQYF. CDR3 bases: TGTGCCAGCAGCCCCTCCGGGACTACCTCCTACGAGCAGTACTTC.